This TCR beta chain emerged from a study of cytomegalovirus exposure and HLA in healthy donors. Notes on the study in general: A later examination showed that TCR association rates differed by HLA locus, with DRB1 most and HLA-C fewest.

As for this clone: The antigen is not known.

The CDR3 contains 15 residues. Germline CDR1 is SGHRS and CDR2 is YFSETQ. V lost 4 bases to trimming and J lost 3 bases; unmatched junction nucleotides: 9. PCR employed 60 Vbeta and 13 Jbeta primers. The table came from immunoSEQ multiplex PCR; TCRdb's copy has only in-frame clones and leaves some out. The sample contains 150,000 to 200,000 clones, around 82% of which appear only once. This clonotype was sampled from a woman aged 50 to 60 in good health and CMV-seropositive. The rearrangement links TRBV5-1 to TRBJ1-1; 7 bases are a match to TRBD1. Sample: PBMCs. The CDR3 bases are TGCGCCAGCAGCCCGAGGACAGGTTTGGACACTGAAGCTTTCTTT. This encodes CASSPRTGLDTEAFF.